This T cell receptor (beta chain) emerged from a study of blood T cells in healthy people across ages. Trimming took 7 bases from V and 1 from J, leaving 10 bases between them. The length of the CDR3 is 14 residues. The germline V gene encodes CDR1 ENHRY and CDR2 SYGVKD. Combining a sample-barcoded 5' primer with a J-beta primer mix, a second PCR ran for about 7 to 11 cycles. MiXCR, applied by TCRdb to the 5' RACE reads, yields one record per CDR3 protein. Among around 790,000 distinct CDR3 sequences listed, approximately 44% were seen once. The sample taken for sequencing was blood. The genes are TRBV10-3 and TRBJ2-2; perhaps TRBD1 as D (5 bases). The sequence was obtained from a man in his fifties or sixties in good health. The CDR3 DNA follows: TGTGCCATCACCCAGACAGAGAACACCGGGGAGCTGTTTTTT. Its translation is CAITQTENTGELFF.